What follows is one T cell receptor beta chain and its context. In the authors' methods: It was from reference gene primer amplification that nucleated cell counts were estimated. The data were produced by immunoSEQ multiplex PCR, yet TCRdb's version contains in-frame clones alone and is incomplete. V and J calls and clone size are copied from that table; D and trimming were computed from the DNA. The repertoire holds fewer than 60,000 clones, with about 79% as singletons. This specimen comes from a study of blood T cell repertoires in COVID-19. In the study overall: Samples came from the United States, Italy and Spain, spanning acute and convalescent COVID-19. Sample material is recorded as cDNA or gDNA derived from T cells, B-cell-depleted T cells, or PBMCs.

The Seattle site enrolled patients during active infection and followed them longitudinally. Source material: peripheral blood. The sequence came from a man aged 80 or over with COVID-19, enrolled during active disease.

CDR3 sequence (DNA): TGTGCCAGCAGTTACTCCCTATTCACCGGGGAGCTGTTTTTT. Translated, it gives CASSYSLFTGELFF. The V call is TRBV6-5, the J call TRBJ2-2; D is unresolved. Germline assignment: CDR1 MNHEY and CDR2 SVGAGI. V shed 0 bases and J shed 4 bases, with 6 bases lying between them. The CDR3 contains 14 residues.